The sequence of this T cell receptor (beta chain) was determined in a study of cytomegalovirus exposure and HLA in healthy donors. Study-wide context: Early released data comprised around 80 million unique TCRs from HLA-typed donors. Study results and limitations: Among CMV-associated TCR beta chains, most appeared HLA-restricted in a later analysis.

PCR employed 60 Vbeta and 13 Jbeta primers. Some clones are missing from TCRdb's copy, which holds only in-frame ones; the method was immunoSEQ multiplex PCR. The data show 75,000 to 100,000 clones, about two thirds seen once. This clone was seen more than once but under ten times. Antigen: not known. This CDR3 region has 15 residues. From germline, CDR1 is LGHNA and CDR2 YSLEER. The V gene end was trimmed by 0 bases and the J gene end by 4 bases; junction bases not matched to a gene: 3. The chain joins TRBV4-3 to TRBJ2-3, with 8 bases fitting TRBD2. The material sequenced was PBMCs. The TCR sequence derives from a man aged 55 to 70 in good health and CMV-seronegative. The CDR3 spells CASSQDETSADTQYF. CDR3 sequence (DNA): TGCGCCAGCAGCCAAGATGAGACTAGCGCAGATACGCAGTATTTT.